Following are 27 T cell receptor beta chains from one sample sequenced in a study of cytomegalovirus exposure and HLA in healthy donors. The study ran its PCR with 60 Vbeta and 13 Jbeta primers. Sequenced by immunoSEQ multiplex PCR; TCRdb stores in-frame clones only, minus some. The repertoire holds roughly 100,000 clones, about 79% seen once, with about 2.6% in the top ten. Source material: PBMCs. Receptors were obtained from a man over 45 in good health and CMV-seropositive.

This clone was observed a handful of times. The CDR3 nucleotides are TGTGCCAGCAGCTCCCTGACTAGCGGGAGGGCCAGGGGTGAGCAGTTCTTC. This gives the protein CASSSLTSGRARGEQFF. The chain recombines TRBV11-2 with TRBJ2-1; 14 nucleotides match TRBD2. The CDR3 sequence is 17 residues long. After removal of 4 bases from V and 9 bases from J, the junction contained 11 bases not matched to a gene. Germline V gene lookup returns CDR1 SGHAT and CDR2 FQNNGV.

V and J are TRBV7-8 and TRBJ1-3; 7 bases match TRBD1. The ends lost 5 bases at V and 4 bases at J; junction bases unmatched: 8. The CDR3 has 15 residues. Germline CDR1 SGHVS, CDR2 FQNEAQ. CDR3 residues: CASSPDRVGGNTIYF. CDR3 coding DNA: TGTGCCAGCAGCCCCGACAGGGTAGGAGGAAACACCATATATTTT.

The genes are TRBV7-3 and TRBJ2-2, with D unclear. Trimming cost V 3 bases and J 5 bases, with 13 bases left between them. The CDR3 is made up of 15 amino acids. The germline V gene encodes CDR1 SGHTA and CDR2 FQGTGA. The CDR3 nucleotides are TGTGCCAGCAGCTTGTTCGCGTTTGAGACCGGGGAGCTGTTTTTT. Protein: CASSLFAFETGELFF.

The chain links TRBV5-1 to TRBJ2-2; 8 bases match TRBD1. V gave up 4 bases and J gave up 6 bases; unmatched junction bases: 5. The CDR3 is 14 amino acids. Germline lookup yields CDR1 SGHRS and CDR2 YFSETQ. The CDR3 region has the DNA TGCGCCAGCAGCATTGACAGGGGCCCCGGGGAGCTGTTTTTT. Amino acid sequence: CASSIDRGPGELFF.

V usage is TRBV2 and J usage is TRBJ2-3; 7 bases align to TRBD1. Trimming took 5 bases from V and 2 from J; bases not matched to a gene: 7. The CDR3 loop spans 15 amino acids. From germline, CDR1 is SNHLY and CDR2 FYNNEI. DNA of the CDR3: TGTGCCAGCAGTCTACGACAGGGATTCACAGATACGCAGTATTTT. It is translated as CASSLRQGFTDTQYF.

The chain has TRBV6-5 and TRBJ2-7; 8 bases map to TRBD1. The CDR3 spans 15 residues. J gave up 2 bases and V 0 bases, and 3 bases lay outside the gene matches. CDR1 is MNHEY, CDR2 SVGAGI, per germline. Written as DNA, the CDR3 is TGTGCCAGCAGTTACTCGACAGGGGCCACCTACGAGCAGTACTTC. Translated, it gives CASSYSTGATYEQYF.

V and J are TRBV19 and TRBJ1-2; weak D call: TRBD1 (6 bases). The germline V and J ends were trimmed by 3 bases and 8 bases, with 10 bases remaining between them. CDR3 length: 12 residues. CDR1 is LNHDA, CDR2 SQIVND, per germline (reference sequence). The CDR3 reads CASSMDSWGYTF. The CDR3 nucleotides read TGTGCCAGTAGTATGGACAGTTGGGGCTACACCTTC.

J is TRBJ1-2 and V is TRBV5-1; 9 bases fit TRBD1. Germline CDR1 and CDR2: SGHRS and YFSETQ. V lost 4 bases to trimming and J lost 6 bases; unmatched junction nucleotides: 4. This CDR3 is 13 amino acids long. CDR3 residues: CASSLWTGDGYTF. CDR3 DNA sequence: TGCGCCAGCAGCCTTTGGACAGGGGATGGCTACACCTTC.

There are a few counts of this clone. This chain links TRBV7-9 with TRBJ2-1; 7 bases align to TRBD1. With 5 bases clipped from V and 9 bases from J, the junction kept 19 bases outside the gene matches. The CDR3 length is 17 residues. The germline CDR1 and CDR2 sequences are SEHNR and FQNEAQ (reference sequence). The CDR3 loop reads CASSKTGILLTSGEQFF. For the CDR3, the DNA is TGTGCCAGCAGCAAGACAGGGATCTTACTCACTTCGGGTGAGCAGTTCTTC.

The rearrangement links TRBV29-1 to TRBJ2-1, with 9 nucleotides matching TRBD2. Germline values: CDR1 SQVTM, CDR2 ANQGSEA. V lost 8 bases to trimming and J lost 6 bases; unmatched junction nucleotides: 5. The CDR3 extends over 12 amino acids. The CDR3 region is CSRSGRTNEQFF. The CDR3 DNA follows: TGCAGCCGGAGCGGGAGGACCAATGAGCAGTTCTTC.

This clone has only a few counts. The chain recombines TRBV13 with TRBJ2-7; D call uncertain. The CDR3 is 13 amino acids. V dropped 2 bases and J dropped 5 bases, with 10 bases sitting between them. Germline values: CDR1 PRHDT, CDR2 FYEKMQ (reference sequence). CDR3 DNA: TGTGCCAGCAGCTTATGGGCGAACAACGAGCAGTACTTC. It specifies CASSLWANNEQYF.

The chain combines TRBV5-6 with TRBJ2-7; 9 bases agree with TRBD1. Unmatched junction bases numbered 12, after V lost 3 bases and J lost 2 bases. Germline V CDR1 and CDR2: SGHDT, YYEEEE. The CDR3 loop spans 17 amino acids. The CDR3 region is CASSSLYRGPTTYEQYF. CDR3 DNA sequence: TGTGCCAGCAGCTCGCTCTACAGGGGGCCCACCACCTACGAGCAGTACTTC.

The V gene is TRBV14, the J gene TRBJ2-1, with 10 bases lining up with TRBD2. Germline V gene lookup returns CDR1 SGHDN and CDR2 FVKESK. Trimming at V came to 0 bases and at J to 10 bases, leaving 6 bases not matched to a gene. CDR3 length equals 15 residues. CDR3 loop: CASSQDQAGGREQFF. The CDR3 DNA is TGTGCCAGCAGCCAAGATCAAGCGGGAGGGCGAGAGCAGTTCTTC.

The chain is built from TRBV11-2 and TRBJ2-3; a weak D match, TRBD2 (6 bases). Trimming shortened V by 8 bases and J by 3 bases, and 21 bases separated the two germline ends. This CDR3 comprises 16 residues. Germline CDR1 and CDR2: SGHAT and FQNNGV. In nucleotides, the CDR3 is TGTGCCAGCCGGCTCGGGAGTTTTATGGGGACAGATACGCAGTATTTT. Translated, it gives CASRLGSFMGTDTQYF.

V is TRBV2 and J is TRBJ2-1, with D possibly being TRBD1 (5 bases). V was clipped by 6 bases and J by 7 bases, with 16 bases between them. This CDR3 region has 14 residues. Germline loops: CDR1 SNHLY, CDR2 FYNNEI. For the CDR3, the DNA is TGTGCCAGCAGATTAGGGGCCTCGAGGAATGAGCAGTTCTTC. Residues: CASRLGASRNEQFF.

This clone appeared a few times. The V and J genes are TRBV30 and TRBJ2-5; D is uncertain. Trimming removed 5 bases at V and 1 base at J, with 8 bases between. CDR3 length equals 12 residues. Per the germline V gene, CDR1 is GTSNPN and CDR2 is SVGIG (reference sequence). The CDR3 reads CAWATIQETQYF. In DNA, the CDR3 is TGTGCCTGGGCAACTATCCAAGAGACCCAGTACTTC.

The V call is TRBV4-2, the J call TRBJ2-1, with D tentatively TRBD1 (6 bases). With 4 bases removed from V and 9 bases from J, the gap between germline ends came to 19 bases. The CDR3 runs 15 residues. Germline values: CDR1 LGHNA, CDR2 YNFKEQ. This CDR3 is CASSPSAGERGEQFF. CDR3 nucleotide sequence: TGTGCCAGCAGCCCGTCGGCAGGGGAGAGAGGTGAGCAGTTCTTC.

The rearrangement uses TRBV9 and TRBJ1-3, with a tentative D call TRBD1 (5 bases). V was pared by 3 bases and J by 1 base, with 11 bases between. The CDR3 has 15 residues. In germline, CDR1 is SGDLS, CDR2 YYNGEE. CDR3 nucleotides: TGTGCCAGCAGCGCCGGGGGGGGATCTGGAAACACCATATATTTT. Its protein is CASSAGGGSGNTIYF. The whole variable domain, remainder taken from reference TRBV9 and TRBJ1-3, is DSGVTQTPKHLITATGQRVTLRCSPRSGDLSVYWYQQSLDQGLQFLIQYYNGEERAKGNILERFSAQQFPDLHSELNLSSLELGDSALYFCASSAGGGSGNTIYFGEGSWLTVV.

The V and J genes are TRBV4-2 and TRBJ1-5; D not certain. This CDR3 is built from 17 residues. Germline assignment: CDR1 LGHNA and CDR2 YNFKEQ. Trimming removed 1 base at V and 8 bases at J, with 21 bases between. This CDR3 is CASSQVRRTADLEPQHF. The CDR3 bases are TGTGCCAGCAGCCAAGTCCGGAGGACGGCTGACTTGGAGCCCCAGCATTTT.

The CDR3 loop is CASSWGQDYYNSPLHF. The CDR3 DNA sequence: TGCGCCAGCAGCTGGGGACAGGACTACTATAATTCACCCCTCCACTTT. The V gene is TRBV5-1, the J gene TRBJ1-6, with 8 bases fitting TRBD1. This CDR3 has 16 residues. J was trimmed by 3 bases and V by 3 bases; bases with no gene match: 5. Germline values: CDR1 SGHRS, CDR2 YFSETQ.

This clone came up a few times. J is TRBJ2-7 and V is TRBV7-8; TRBD2 agrees at 14 bases. The trim removed 6 bases at V and 0 bases at J, leaving 4 bases unmatched. The CDR3 is 16 residues long. The germline gives CDR1 SGHVS, CDR2 FQNEAQ. CDR3 loop: CASREGLAGDSYEQYF. CDR3 nucleotide sequence: TGTGCCAGCAGAGAGGGACTAGCGGGGGACTCCTACGAGCAGTACTTC.

The chain recombines TRBV12-5 with TRBJ1-3; tentatively, D is TRBD1 (5 bases). Germline CDR1 is LGHNT and CDR2 is FRNRAP. V shed 5 bases and J shed 2 bases, with 13 bases lying between them. The CDR3 extends over 15 amino acids. CDR3 coding DNA: TGTGCTAGTGGTCGGGGGGAGTCAACTGGAAACACCATATATTTT. Its protein product is CASGRGESTGNTIYF.

As concerns this clone: The same CDR3 can be traced to other DNA sequences in this sample. The CDR3 DNA sequence: TGTGCCAGCAGCGGGACTCACACCGGGGAGCTGTTTTTT. This translates into CASSGTHTGELFF. The rearrangement uses TRBV7-3 and TRBJ2-2; tentative D call: TRBD2 (6 bases). Trimming cost V 5 bases and J 3 bases, with 7 bases left between them. The CDR3 length is 13 residues. Germline V gene lookup returns CDR1 SGHTA and CDR2 FQGTGA.

This clone is medium-sized in the sample. The chain uses TRBV7-7 and TRBJ1-4; D gene uncertain. CDR1 and CDR2 (germline): SSHAT, FNYEAQ (reference sequence). This CDR3 comprises 13 residues. Trimming removed 3 bases from V and 5 bases from J, with 7 bases in between. The CDR3 region is CASSLAQNEKLFF. The CDR3 DNA follows: TGTGCCAGCAGCTTGGCCCAAAATGAAAAACTGTTTTTT.

The V gene is TRBV7-8, the J gene TRBJ2-3; no reliable D call. V was clipped by 5 bases and J by 0 bases, with 9 bases between them. This CDR3 region has 14 residues. The germline gives CDR1 SGHVS, CDR2 FQNEAQ. The CDR3 region is CASSRWASTDTQYF. DNA of the CDR3: TGTGCCAGCAGCAGGTGGGCCAGCACAGATACGCAGTATTTT.

This clone was seen only once. V gene TRBV2 combines with J gene TRBJ2-1; TRBD2 aligns across 15 bases. Germline loops: CDR1 SNHLY, CDR2 FYNNEI. V shed 8 bases, J shed 9 bases, and the junction held 11 bases outside the gene matches. This CDR3 region has 16 residues. CDR3 amino acids: CASLRTSGRALGEQFF. Here the CDR3 DNA reads TGTGCCAGCCTGAGGACTAGCGGGAGGGCCTTGGGTGAGCAGTTCTTC.

J is TRBJ1-6 and V is TRBV6-1; 7 nucleotides align to TRBD1. The germline V gene has CDR1 MNHNS and CDR2 SASEGT. V was clipped by 6 bases and J by 7 bases; unmatched bases: 6. The length of the CDR3 is 14 residues. CDR3 sequence (DNA): TGTGCCAGCAGGGAGACAGGGAGGAATTCACCCCTCCACTTT. Residues: CASRETGRNSPLHF.